The T cell receptor (beta chain) under discussion was sequenced for a study of blood T cell repertoires in COVID-19. Trimming took 1 base from V and 5 from J, leaving 5 bases between them. This CDR3 region has 12 residues. Germline V gene sequence: CDR1 SGHTA, CDR2 FQGNSA. In this sample, this clone turned up once. Using immunoSEQ multiplex PCR, the repertoire was profiled, and TCRdb retains in-frame clones only, with some absent. Of approximately 94,000 clones in the sample, around 88% were seen once. The source of this sequence is a woman in her seventies with acute or convalescent COVID-19. The chain is built from TRBV7-2 and TRBJ1-2; no clear D gene. What was sequenced was peripheral blood. The CDR3 coding sequence is TGTGCCAGCAGCTTAGACGGGTATGGCTACACCTTC. Residues: CASSLDGYGYTF.